This record looks at one TCR beta chain sequence and its context. This clonotype was picked up a small number of times. Its antigen remains unidentified. There are no base qualities to consult, and no much larger clone falls within one base. These data originate in a study of CD8 T cells in ankylosing spondylitis (dated by TCRdb to 2016 to 2017). About the full investigation: The study profiled T cell receptor beta repertoires in healthy donors and ankylosing spondylitis patients to find disease-linked TCR variants. The full study cohort comprised 25 ankylosing spondylitis patients and over 95 healthy donors. Peripheral blood samples were taken, and synovial fluid was additionally collected from ankylosing spondylitis patients.

General findings and caveats noted by the study authors: In peripheral blood, the disease-linked clones were found at relatively low frequencies and had a CD8+ phenotype. Some TCR beta motif variants had previously been reported in synovial fluid and blood of reactive arthritis patients, which suggested common disease-initiation mechanisms. Blood from ankylosing spondylitis patients appeared to be characterized by a TCR beta motif composed of roughly 8 highly homologous amino acid variants. According to the report, matched synovial fluid samples from ankylosing spondylitis patients were significantly enriched for the disease-linked clones.

Counted from cysteine to phenylalanine, this CDR3 has 15 amino acids. The read is trimmed to its CDR3 DNA, 45 bases read in frame from base 1. In the germline V gene (reference sequence), CDR1 corresponds to DFQATT and CDR2 to SNEGSKA. Trimming takes 6 bases from V and 4 bases from J, and the germline ends sit 19 bases apart. Sequencing was performed on an Illumina HiSeq 2500. Quantitative 5'-RACE with molecular barcodes was the method used to prepare the TCR beta libraries. Turning to the authors' computational methods: A new computational method based on a probabilistic model of VDJ rearrangement was used to identify disease-linked TCR variants. Using fastp trimming at Q25 and MiXCR clonotype assembly, TCRdb reanalyzed the public sequencing data and kept in-frame beta chains. Under each unique CDR3 protein, matching rows form one entry showing the most common genes and DNA. Here the V and J calls rest on TCRdb's processing, not on the authors' analysis. Recorded for this sample are hundreds of thousands of distinct CDR3 sequences; 10% to 15% of them occurred a single time. The ten biggest clones cover 0.51% of the sample.

Sample: blood, either unsorted or a sorted T cell fraction (not recorded which). This receptor was taken from a male donor with ankylosing spondylitis. In this chain, TRBV20-1 is recombined with TRBJ2-1; perhaps TRBD2 is the D gene, with 6 bases matching. Read as DNA, the sequence is TGCAGTGCGGGCCGGCGAGGGCGGGAATACAATGAGCAGTTCTTC. Its amino acids are CSAGRRGREYNEQFF.